The rows below give T cell receptor beta chains drawn from one sample of a study of T cell responses to AZD1222 COVID-19 vaccine. Clones were read by immunoSEQ multiplex PCR, and TCRdb kept only the in-frame ones, dropping some. Altogether a few hundred thousand clones are present, over 85% being singletons, with the ten largest covering roughly 0.6%. The sequencing used peripheral blood, collected on day 0 of AZD1222 vaccination. The source of these receptors is an adult in good health. CDR3s include the opening cysteine and the closing phenylalanine or tryptophan. D genes are given only for firm matches. Only part of the rows carry a size: once, few, many, or a class if the clone is expanded.

TRBJ2-6 | TRBD1 | TRBV5-6 | . | TGTGCCAGCAGCTTTCCCCAGGGGGCGTGGGGGGCCAACGTCCTGACTTTC | CASSFPQGAWGANVLTF
TRBJ1-4 | TRBD1 | TRBV15 | . | TGTGCCACCAGAAGGGACAGCGCTTTCGGAAAACTGTTTTTT | CATRRDSAFGKLFF
TRBJ2-6 | . | TRBV7-3 | . | TGTGCCAGCAGCTTAACCGGAGGGGCTGGGGCCAACGTCCTGACTTTC | CASSLTGGAGANVLTF
TRBJ1-3 | . | TRBV2 | . | TGTGCCAGCAGTGAAGCGATCGGGGTCGGGAACACCATATATTTT | CASSEAIGVGNTIYF
TRBJ1-2 | . | TRBV6-5 | . | TGTGCCAGCAGTTACTCGGGGACCCTTTATGGCTACACCTTC | CASSYSGTLYGYTF
TRBJ2-7 | TRBD1 | TRBV7-2 | . | TGTGCCAGCAGCCCCGTAATTGGACAGGGGGTCGAGCAGTACTTC | CASSPVIGQGVEQYF
TRBJ2-1 | . | TRBV29-1 | . | TGCAGCGTCCAGGGGGGGCGGGCCTACAATGAGCAGTTCTTC | CSVQGGRAYNEQFF
TRBJ1-2 | TRBD1 | TRBV27 | . | TGTGCCAGCAGACTCACCGGGACAGAGAACTATGGCTACACCTTC | CASRLTGTENYGYTF
TRBJ1-2 | . | TRBV6-5 | few | TGTGCCAGCAGATCTCAGGGAAGCTATGGCTACACCTTC | CASRSQGSYGYTF
TRBJ2-7 | . | TRBV7-2 | . | TGTGCCAGCAGCTTAGCTCTAGGGGCCCCGGGTGAGCAGTACTTC | CASSLALGAPGEQYF
TRBJ1-1 | . | TRBV15 | . | TGTGCCACCAGCAGAGTGGGGGGGCAGGCTTTCTTT | CATSRVGGQAFF
TRBJ2-6 | . | TRBV5-4 | . | TGTGCCAGCAGCTTGGGAAGCTCTGGGGCCAACGTCCTGACTTTC | CASSLGSSGANVLTF
TRBJ2-3 | . | TRBV18 | . | TGTGCCAGCTCACCACGGGCAAGCACAGATACGCAGTATTTT | CASSPRASTDTQYF
TRBJ1-1 | . | TRBV18 | . | TGTGCCAGCTCATGGGACCTCGAGAGCACTGAAGCTTTCTTT | CASSWDLESTEAFF
TRBJ1-5 | . | TRBV7-9 | . | TGTGCCAGCAGCCAAGGCTCCGGTCAGCCCCAGCATTTT | CASSQGSGQPQHF
TRBJ2-3 | . | TRBV7-2 | . | TGTGCCAGCAGCTCCCGCCGAAGCGGGTGGTTAACAGATACGCAGTATTTT | CASSSRRSGWLTDTQYF
TRBJ2-3 | TRBD2 | TRBV7-2 | . | TGTGCCAGCAGCTTAAGCGGGACCACAGATACGCAGTATTTT | CASSLSGTTDTQYF
TRBJ2-1 | TRBD1 | TRBV7-9 | . | TGTGCCAGCAGCCCAGGACAGGGCTCCTACAATGAGCAGTTCTTC | CASSPGQGSYNEQFF
TRBJ2-7 | . | TRBV19 | . | TGTGCCAGTAGTTGGGGGCAGGGAGCCTACGAGCAGTACTTC | CASSWGQGAYEQYF
TRBJ1-2 | TRBD1 | TRBV15 | . | TGTGCCACCAGCAGAACACAGGGGAGTATAGAGGGCTACACCTTC | CATSRTQGSIEGYTF
TRBJ1-2 | . | TRBV11-2 | . | TGTGCCAGCAGCTCCCCTAGGACACCCCTTGGCTATGGCTACACCTTC | CASSSPRTPLGYGYTF
TRBJ2-7 | . | TRBV7-2 | . | TGTGCCAGCAGCTTGACTAGTGACTACGAGCAGTACTTC | CASSLTSDYEQYF
TRBJ2-3 | TRBD2 | TRBV2 | . | TGTGCCAGCAGTGGCCGACTAGCGGGGGGCCCTACAGATACGCAGTATTTT | CASSGRLAGGPTDTQYF
TRBJ1-5 | TRBD1 | TRBV6-6 | few | TGTGCCAGCAGCGGACAGGGACATCAGCCCCAGCATTTT | CASSGQGHQPQHF
TRBJ1-2 | . | TRBV5-1 | . | TGCGCCAGCACCGGGGGCTCCCCCGGCGAGCGGTATGGCTACACCTTC | CASTGGSPGERYGYTF
TRBJ1-1 | . | TRBV11-1 | . | TGTGCCAGCAGCTTAGGACGGAGGAACACTGAAGCTTTCTTT | CASSLGRRNTEAFF